This T cell receptor beta chain was documented in a study of shared clonotypes between healthy human individuals. Notes on this clone: This CDR3 is also generated by other DNA sequences in the sample.

The CDR3 is 14 residues long. The germline V and J ends were trimmed by 7 bases and 2 bases, with 13 bases remaining between them. CDR1 and CDR2 (germline): SGHRS, YFSETQ. The authors divided CD4+ cells into CD45RA+ naive and CD45RA-negative memory subsets. Using immunoSEQ multiplex PCR, the repertoire was profiled, and TCRdb retains in-frame clones only, with some absent. The profile covers 550,000 to 850,000 clones, with 72% appearing a single time and 1.8% taken by the ten largest. This clonotype was obtained from a woman between 25 and 40 years old in good health. The specimen sequenced was memory CD4+ T cells sorted from blood. This sample's subset: CD45RA-negative fraction. The rearrangement links TRBV5-1 to TRBJ1-3, with D possibly being TRBD1 (5 bases). In nucleotides, the CDR3 is TGCGCCAGCTCCCTTGGGACTGCTGGAAACACCATATATTTT. Its translation: CASSLGTAGNTIYF.